Following are 25 T cell receptor beta chains from one sample sequenced in a study of T cell responses to AZD1222 COVID-19 vaccine. Clones were read by immunoSEQ multiplex PCR, and TCRdb kept only the in-frame ones, dropping some. The repertoire has about 110,000 clones, over 90% of them found once; the top ten carry approximately 2.9%. Sequenced here: peripheral blood, sampled 28 days after the second AZD1222 dose. The receptor set was obtained from an adult who received the AZD1222 COVID-19 vaccine.

The chain recombines TRBV12-3 or TRBV12-4 with TRBJ1-5; D call uncertain. V lost 7 bases to trimming and J lost 3 bases, with 10 bases between them. This CDR3 has 13 residues. In DNA form, the CDR3 reads TGTGCCAGCAATCTGGCCTCCAATCAGCCCCAGCATTTT. Its translation: CASNLASNQPQHF.

J is TRBJ2-3 and V is TRBV7-8; a weak D match, TRBD2 (6 bases). The V end lost 2 bases, the J end lost 2 bases, and 14 bases lay between the germline ends. The CDR3 has 16 residues. CDR1 is SGHVS and CDR2 is FQNEAQ in the germline V gene. The CDR3, as DNA: TGTGCCAGCAGCTTATTATGGGGGAGGTCCACAGATACGCAGTATTTT. Translating it yields CASSLLWGRSTDTQYF. The whole variable domain, filled in from reference TRBV7-8 and TRBJ2-3, reads GAGVSQSPRYKVAKRGQDVALRCDPISGHVSLFWYQQALGQGPEFLTYFQNEAQLDKSGLPSDRFFAERPEGSVSTLKIQRTQQEDSAVYLCASSLLWGRSTDTQYFGPGTRLTVL.

V and J are TRBV6-5 and TRBJ1-1; maybe TRBD1 (6 bases). Looked up from germline, CDR1 is MNHEY and CDR2 is SVGAGI. CDR3 length: 14 amino acids. V dropped 6 bases and J dropped 1 base, with 12 bases sitting between them. The CDR3 coding sequence is TGTGCCAGCAGGACCCGGGGGGCGAACACTGAAGCTTTCTTT. It specifies CASRTRGANTEAFF.

This chain joins TRBV10-2 and TRBJ1-2; D not resolved. The CDR3 is made up of 14 amino acids. Looked up from germline, CDR1 is WSHSY and CDR2 is SAAADI. Trimming removed 2 bases at V and 0 bases at J, with 7 bases between. The CDR3 spells CASSEAPTNYGYTF. The CDR3 DNA reads TGCGCCAGCAGTGAGGCTCCTACTAACTATGGCTACACCTTC.

The V call is TRBV18, the J call TRBJ2-1, with TRBD2 identical over 9 bases. V was pared by 3 bases and J by 4 bases, with 4 bases of the junction left unmatched. The CDR3 sequence is 15 residues long. Germline V gives CDR1 KGHSH, CDR2 LQKENI. CDR3 nucleotides: TGTGCCAGCTCACCCGGGCGGGGGGGATACAATGAGCAGTTCTTC. Its translation: CASSPGRGGYNEQFF. Variable domain in full (rest from reference TRBV18 and TRBJ2-1): NAGVMQNPRHLVRRRGQEARLRCSPMKGHSHVYWYRQLPEEGLKFMVYLQKENIIDESGMPKERFSAEFPKEGPSILRIQQVVRGDSAAYFCASSPGRGGYNEQFFGPGTRLTVL.

In this sample, this clone turned up once. The chain is built from TRBV12-3 or TRBV12-4 and TRBJ1-1; D gene uncertain. This CDR3 has 13 amino acids. V lost 3 bases to trimming and J lost 1 base, with 6 bases between them. The CDR3 nucleotides read TGTGCCAGCAGTTTTGGTCAGAACACTGAAGCTTTCTTT. Translating gives CASSFGQNTEAFF.

The CDR3 loop reads CASSYHLGSSGYTF. The CDR3 coding sequence is TGTGCCAGCAGTTACCACTTAGGGAGCTCTGGCTACACCTTC. J is TRBJ1-2 and V is TRBV6-5, with D hard to call. The CDR3 spans 14 residues. Between the trimmed V and J ends, which lost 2 bases and 7 bases, there was a span of 14 bases. Germline CDR1 reads MNHEY; CDR2 reads SVGAGI.

The genes are TRBV9 and TRBJ1-2; D is unclear. V was trimmed by 0 bases and J by 0 bases, leaving 12 bases between them. This CDR3 has 16 residues. Per germline, CDR1 SGDLS and CDR2 YYNGEE. As DNA, the CDR3 is TGTGCCAGCAGCGTAGCCGGCAGCGAAACTAACTATGGCTACACCTTC. It translates to CASSVAGSETNYGYTF.

V and J are TRBV7-6 and TRBJ2-5, with D hard to call. CDR1 and CDR2 from the germline V gene are SGHVS and FNYEAQ. V lost 5 bases, J lost 7 bases, and 14 bases lay in between. This CDR3 region has 13 residues. In nucleotides, the CDR3 is TGTGCCAGCAGCCCCTCGGGCCTGGGGACCCAGTACTTC. This codes for CASSPSGLGTQYF. The variable domain in full, with the rest retrieved from reference TRBV7-6 and TRBJ2-5, is GAGVSQSPRYKVTKRGQDVALRCDPISGHVSLYWYRQALGQGPEFLTYFNYEAQQDKSGLPNDRFSAERPEGSISTLTIQRTEQRDSAMYRCASSPSGLGTQYFGPGTRLLVL.

The count of this clone is one. The rearrangement uses TRBV4-2 and TRBJ2-2; TRBD2 might be the D (5 bases). CDR1 LGHNA and CDR2 YNFKEQ come from the germline V gene. Trimming left V 2 bases short and J 6 bases short, with 13 bases between. CDR3 length: 15 residues. DNA for the CDR3: TGTGCCAGCAGCCAAAGGACTTTTCCACCCGGGGAGCTGTTTTTT. It codes for CASSQRTFPPGELFF.

The gene calls are TRBV6-1 and TRBJ1-2, with D possibly TRBD1 on 6 matching bases. The V end lost 1 base, the J end lost 6 bases, and 9 bases lay between the germline ends. Germline V lookup: CDR1 MNHNS, CDR2 SASEGT. The CDR3 consists of 13 residues. This chain's CDR3 is CASSEEPGDGYTF. The CDR3 region has the DNA TGTGCCAGCAGTGAAGAGCCAGGGGATGGCTACACCTTC.

The chain recombines TRBV3-1 (or the pseudogene TRBV3-2) with TRBJ1-5; D not certain. The germline gives CDR1 LGHDT, CDR2 YNNKEL (reference sequence). The V end was cut by 2 bases, the J end by 0 bases, with 20 bases between. The CDR3 covers 19 residues. CDR3 DNA: TGTGCCAGCAGCCAACGTTTACTGATACCTCCCTATAGCAATCAGCCCCAGCATTTT. Translation: CASSQRLLIPPYSNQPQHF.

This clone was seen a few times. J is TRBJ2-7 and V is TRBV5-1, with D perhaps matching TRBD1 or TRBD2 (5 bases each). This CDR3 has 17 amino acids. V shed 2 bases and J shed 0 bases, with 18 bases lying between them. The germline V gene encodes CDR1 SGHRS and CDR2 YFSETQ. This CDR3 reads CASSLPRDQSRSYEQYF. Here the CDR3 DNA reads TGCGCCAGCAGCTTACCCCGGGACCAGAGCCGCTCCTACGAGCAGTACTTC.

This chain links TRBV6-5 with TRBJ1-3, with 8 bases fitting TRBD1. Per the germline V gene, CDR1 is MNHEY and CDR2 is SVGAGI. The CDR3 has 14 amino acids. Trimming took 6 bases from V and 4 from J; bases not matched to a gene: 5. CDR3 DNA: TGTGCCAGCAGCGTCGGACAGGGAGGAAACACCATATATTTT. This translates into CASSVGQGGNTIYF.

In regard to this clone: Other nucleotide sequences from this sample produce the same CDR3. The chain is built from TRBV19 and TRBJ1-1; unclear D gene. The ends were cut back, 3 bases at V and 1 base at J, with 6 bases in the middle. The CDR3 runs 13 residues. Looked up from germline, CDR1 is LNHDA and CDR2 is SQIVND (reference sequence). As DNA, the CDR3 is TGTGCCAGTAGTATTGGGCGGAACACTGAAGCTTTCTTT. Protein: CASSIGRNTEAFF.

This chain links TRBV5-4 with TRBJ1-1, with a weak D call TRBD1 (5 bases). The CDR3 loop spans 12 amino acids. Germline-derived CDR1 and CDR2 are SGHNT and YYREEE (reference sequence). Trimming left V 0 bases short and J 5 bases short, with 5 bases between. CDR3 bases: TGTGCCAGCAGCTTGGAGGGGACTGAAGCTTTCTTT. This codes for CASSLEGTEAFF. Drawing the rest from reference TRBV5-4 and TRBJ1-1, the complete variable domain is ETGVTQSPTHLIKTRGQQVTLRCSSQSGHNTVSWYQQALGQGPQFIFQYYREEENGRGNFPPRFSGLQFPNYSSELNVNALELDDSALYLCASSLEGTEAFFGQGTRLTVV.

The CDR3 coding sequence is TGTGCCAGCAGCTTAATCAGTTCCTACGAGCAGTACTTC. Its translation: CASSLISSYEQYF. The chain is built from TRBV7-9 and TRBJ2-7, with D hard to call. CDR1 and CDR2 (germline): SEHNR, FQNEAQ (reference sequence). This CDR3 is 13 amino acids long. Trimming took off 2 bases at V and 1 base at J, with 6 bases between the two ends.

The V call is TRBV11-2, the J call TRBJ2-7; D is ambiguous. The CDR3 length is 14 residues. The germline V gene has CDR1 SGHAT and CDR2 FQNNGV. V lost 2 bases to trimming and J lost 2 bases, with 10 bases between them. The CDR3, as DNA: TGTGCCAGCAGCTTAAGTAATGCGGCCTACGAGCAGTACTTC. It codes for CASSLSNAAYEQYF.

The chain has TRBV7-8 and TRBJ1-6; possibly TRBD1 for D (5 bases). Germline V gene lookup returns CDR1 SGHVS and CDR2 FQNEAQ. The V and J ends lost 3 bases and 6 bases respectively, with 9 bases between them. The CDR3 has 14 residues. CDR3 nucleotides: TGTGCCAGCAGCTTCTACAGGCCTAATTCACCCCTCCACTTT. This translates into CASSFYRPNSPLHF.

The rearrangement joins TRBV19 to TRBJ1-1; TRBD1 might be the D (6 bases). The germline V and J ends were trimmed by 5 bases and 1 base, with 11 bases remaining between them. CDR1 is LNHDA and CDR2 is SQIVND in the germline V gene (reference sequence). This CDR3 is built from 14 residues. CDR3 amino acids: CASSLTTGNTEAFF. For the CDR3, the DNA is TGTGCCAGTAGTCTCACGACAGGGAACACTGAAGCTTTCTTT.

This chain links TRBV11-2 with TRBJ2-3; D is undetermined. V lost 5 bases to trimming and J lost 4 bases, with 7 bases between them. The CDR3 loop spans 12 amino acids. Germline assignment: CDR1 SGHAT and CDR2 FQNNGV. The CDR3 loop is CASSRRADTQYF. CDR3 in DNA: TGTGCCAGCAGCCGACGAGCAGATACGCAGTATTTT.

V usage is TRBV6-5 and J usage is TRBJ1-4, with a possible D match to TRBD1 (6 bases). Trimming left V 1 base short and J 4 bases short, with 10 bases between. The CDR3 loop spans 15 amino acids. Germline loops: CDR1 MNHEY, CDR2 SVGAGI. The CDR3 DNA follows: TGTGCCAGCAGTTACTTGGACAGACTTAATGAAAAACTGTTTTTT. Translated, it gives CASSYLDRLNEKLFF.

The chain uses TRBV27 and TRBJ2-1, with 7 bases fitting TRBD1. In germline, CDR1 is MNHEY, CDR2 SMNVEV (reference sequence). This CDR3 has 16 amino acids. The ends lost 6 bases at V and 2 bases at J; junction bases unmatched: 10. CDR3 protein: CASSLSQGTAYNEQFF. CDR3 nucleotide sequence: TGTGCCAGCAGCCTTAGCCAGGGGACAGCCTACAATGAGCAGTTCTTC.

The chain carries TRBV5-1 and TRBJ2-7; D remains ambiguous. The V and J ends lost 2 bases and 2 bases respectively, with 8 bases between them. The germline V gene encodes CDR1 SGHRS and CDR2 YFSETQ. This CDR3 has 13 residues. The CDR3 loop reads CASSFGPTYEQYF. CDR3 coding DNA: TGCGCCAGCAGCTTTGGGCCGACCTACGAGCAGTACTTC.

CDR3 sequence reads: CASSFRNTEAFF. CDR3 bases: TGTGCCAGCAGTTTTCGTAACACTGAAGCTTTCTTT. The gene calls are TRBV6-5 and TRBJ1-1; D not certain. Germline V CDR1 and CDR2: MNHEY, SVGAGI. The CDR3 runs 12 residues. The V gene lost 4 bases and the J gene lost 2 bases, with 5 bases spanning the gap.